This T cell receptor beta chain was sequenced for a study of identical twins. Trimming cost V 2 bases and J 3 bases, with 11 bases left between them. The CDR3 sequence is 13 residues long. The germline CDR1 and CDR2 sequences are GTSNPN and SVGIG (reference sequence). TCRdb reprocessed the 5' RACE reads via MiXCR and lists one record per CDR3 protein. The sample includes hundreds of thousands of distinct CDR3 sequences, more than 6.5% of them seen just once. Overall study results and limits: Whereas memory repertoires showed no such difference, abundant cord blood beta clonotypes carried fewer insertions.

Remarks on this clonotype: The antigen is unknown.

The sample also formed part of further work on yellow fever vaccine responses in identical twins.

This receptor was obtained from a woman aged 18-29 years in good health. The sample consisted of memory (CD45RO+) T cells sorted from blood. The chain uses TRBV30 and TRBJ2-7, with unresolved D. This CDR3 reads CAWSSQALYEQYF. For the CDR3, the DNA is TGTGCCTGGAGTAGTCAGGCACTCTACGAGCAGTACTTC. Full variable domain (rest looked up from reference TRBV30 and TRBJ2-7): SQTIHQWPATLVQPVGSPLSLECTVEGTSNPNLYWYRQAAGRGLQLLFYSVGIGQISSEVPQNLSASRPQDRQFILSSKKLLLSDSGFYLCAWSSQALYEQYFGPGTRLTVT.